Reported below is one TCR beta chain. Its matching antigen is unknown. This record comes from a study of a mutant IDH1 vaccine in newly diagnosed glioma. Study details: Former treatment meant radiotherapy, temozolomide, or both; the majority had gotten both.

Assay: immunoSEQ multiplex PCR; the TCRdb copy retains only in-frame clones and omits some. This table has approximately 45,000 clones, approximately 92% appearing once. Time point given: week 35, safety follow-up. One vaccine dose held 300 ug of mutant IDH1 20-mer peptide and came with topical imiquimod. V was clipped by 8 bases and J by 7 bases, with 11 bases between them. Germline loops: CDR1 DFQATT, CDR2 SNEGSKA (reference sequence). This CDR3 is built from 11 residues. The sample was PBMCs, taken from a glioma patient whose treatment included an IDH1 peptide vaccine. This sequence joins TRBV20-1 and TRBJ1-4; D unresolved. This receptor was obtained from a man aged 50 to 60 with glioma. CDR3: CSTAYGEKLFF. In nucleotides, the CDR3 is TGCAGTACCGCTTATGGTGAAAAACTGTTTTTT.